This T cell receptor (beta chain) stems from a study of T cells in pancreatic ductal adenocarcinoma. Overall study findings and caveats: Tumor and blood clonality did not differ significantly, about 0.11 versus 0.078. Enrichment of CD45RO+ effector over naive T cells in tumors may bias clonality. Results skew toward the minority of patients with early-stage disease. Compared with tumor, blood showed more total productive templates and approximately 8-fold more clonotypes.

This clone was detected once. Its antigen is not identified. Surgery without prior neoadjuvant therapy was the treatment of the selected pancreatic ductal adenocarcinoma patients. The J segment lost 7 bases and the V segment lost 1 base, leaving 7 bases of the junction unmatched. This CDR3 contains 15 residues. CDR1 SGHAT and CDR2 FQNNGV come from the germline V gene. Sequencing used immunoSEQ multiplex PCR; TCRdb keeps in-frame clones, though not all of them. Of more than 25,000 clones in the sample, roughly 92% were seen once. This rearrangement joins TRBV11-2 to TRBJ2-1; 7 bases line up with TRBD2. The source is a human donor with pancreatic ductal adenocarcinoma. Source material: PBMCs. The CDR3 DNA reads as TGTGCCAGCAGCTTAGGAGCGGGACCAGAAAATGAGCAGTTCTTC. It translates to CASSLGAGPENEQFF.